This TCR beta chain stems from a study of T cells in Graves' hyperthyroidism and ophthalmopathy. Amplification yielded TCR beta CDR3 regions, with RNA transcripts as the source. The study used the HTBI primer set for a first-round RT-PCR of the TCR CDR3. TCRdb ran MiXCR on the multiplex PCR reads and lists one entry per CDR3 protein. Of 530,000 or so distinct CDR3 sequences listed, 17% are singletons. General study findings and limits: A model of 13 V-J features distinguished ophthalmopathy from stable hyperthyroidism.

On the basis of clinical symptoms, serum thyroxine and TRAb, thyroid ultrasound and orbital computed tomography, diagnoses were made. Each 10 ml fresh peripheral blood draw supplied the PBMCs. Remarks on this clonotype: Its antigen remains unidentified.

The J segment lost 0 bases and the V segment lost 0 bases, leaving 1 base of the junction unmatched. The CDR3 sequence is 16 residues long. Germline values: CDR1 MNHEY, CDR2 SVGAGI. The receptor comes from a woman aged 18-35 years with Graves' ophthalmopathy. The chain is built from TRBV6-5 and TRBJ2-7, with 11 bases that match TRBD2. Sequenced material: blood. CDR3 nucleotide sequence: TGTGCCAGCAGTTACTCTACTAGCGGGAGCTCCTACGAGCAGTACTTC. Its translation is CASSYSTSGSSYEQYF.